The subject of this entry is one T cell receptor beta chain. This entry comes from a study of cytomegalovirus exposure and HLA in healthy donors. 60 Vbeta and 13 Jbeta primers were used in PCR. Data came from immunoSEQ multiplex PCR; TCRdb stores just in-frame clones and leaves some out. The sample shows around 150,000 clones, 70% of them seen only once. There are 14 residues in the CDR3. The V gene end was trimmed by 6 bases and the J gene end by 7 bases; junction bases not matched to a gene: 8. Germline CDR1 is MNHEY and CDR2 is SMNVEV (reference sequence). The sequence was collected from a man between 18 and 35 years old in good health and CMV-seropositive. The material sequenced was PBMCs. The chain has TRBV27 and TRBJ2-2; the match to TRBD1 covers 7 bases. CDR3 bases: TGTGCCAGCAGGGGGACAGTGGCCAGCGGGGAGCTGTTTTTT. Its protein product is CASRGTVASGELFF.